What follows are 9 T cell receptor beta chains derived from one specimen sequenced in a study of cytomegalovirus exposure and HLA in healthy donors (dated by TCRdb to about 2017). The library was generated by the immunoSEQ multiplex PCR assay. For the multiplex PCR, a mixture combining 60 forward primers for TCR Vbeta segments and 13 reverse primers for TCR Jbeta segments was used. The source is immuneACCESS, and TCRdb retained only in-frame sequences with V and J called. Part of the clones is not carried over; for the studies checked, unresolved V genes explain less than half of this, and the remainder is unexplained. The sample table contains around 130,000 clones; only one count was recorded for approximately 80% of them. The ten largest account for approximately 1.8% of the sample. Sequenced: PBMCs. These receptors were taken from a man in his forties or fifties in good health and CMV-seronegative.

The chain joins TRBV9 to TRBJ2-3, with 11 bases aligning to TRBD2. CDR1 and CDR2 from the germline V gene are SGDLS and YYNGEE. J lost 2 bases, V lost 0 bases, and 8 bases had no gene match. The CDR3 length is 18 residues. The CDR3 protein is CASSVGASGGTNTDTQYF. CDR3 coding DNA: TGTGCCAGCAGCGTAGGGGCTAGCGGGGGGACCAACACAGATACGCAGTATTTT.

The rearrangement joins TRBV5-1 to TRBJ2-3; 11 bases line up with TRBD2. This CDR3 is 15 amino acids long. The germline V gene encodes CDR1 SGHRS and CDR2 YFSETQ. Trimming took 2 bases from V and 3 from J; bases not matched to a gene: 2. The DNA for the CDR3 is TGCGCCAGCAGCTTACTAGCGGGGGAGACAGATACGCAGTATTTT. It codes for CASSLLAGETDTQYF. The variable domain in full, with the rest retrieved from reference TRBV5-1 and TRBJ2-3, is KAGVTQTPRYLIKTRGQQVTLSCSPISGHRSVSWYQQTPGQGLQFLFEYFSETQRNKGNFPGRFSGRQFSNSRSEMNVSTLELGDSALYLCASSLLAGETDTQYFGPGTRLTVL.

V and J are TRBV15 and TRBJ1-4, with unresolved D. Looked up from germline, CDR1 is LNHNV and CDR2 is YYDKDF (reference sequence). V was cut by 1 base and J by 3 bases, with 6 bases left in between. The CDR3 contains 14 residues. CDR3 nucleotides: TGTGCCACCAGCAGAGCGGGGTCTAATGAAAAACTGTTTTTT. Translating gives CATSRAGSNEKLFF.

The chain carries TRBV28 and TRBJ1-6, with 8 positions matching TRBD1. V lost 6 bases, J lost 7 bases, and 5 bases stayed unmatched. The germline V gene encodes CDR1 MDHEN and CDR2 SYDVKM. This CDR3 is 14 amino acids long. The CDR3 reads CASRKTGDNSPLHF. The CDR3 nucleotides are TGTGCCAGCAGAAAGACAGGGGACAATTCACCCCTCCACTTT.

A few counts support this clone. V usage is TRBV6-5 and J usage is TRBJ2-1; 13 bases fit TRBD2. The CDR3 has 16 residues. Germline loops: CDR1 MNHEY, CDR2 SVGAGI. V trimming: 2 bases; J trimming: 4 bases; junction bases outside the gene matches: 2. The CDR3 bases are TGTGCCAGCAGTTACGGGGGACTAGCGGGGTACAATGAGCAGTTCTTC. This sequence encodes CASSYGGLAGYNEQFF.

The J gene is TRBJ1-3, the V gene TRBV19; perhaps TRBD1 as D (6 bases). V was trimmed by 7 bases and J by 4 bases, leaving 14 bases between them. There are 14 residues in the CDR3. Germline V gene sequence: CDR1 LNHDA, CDR2 SQIVND (reference sequence). The CDR3 coding sequence is TGTGCCAGTATACCGGACAGCTCAGGAAACACCATATATTTT. Translated: CASIPDSSGNTIYF.

V and J are TRBV9 and TRBJ2-1; 9 positions match TRBD2. From germline, CDR1 is SGDLS and CDR2 YYNGEE. CDR3 length equals 20 residues. With V trimmed by 4 bases and J by 0 bases, 17 bases remained unmatched. The CDR3 sequence: CASSLLGLAGTSYSYNEQFF. CDR3 DNA sequence: TGTGCCAGCAGCCTCCTAGGGCTAGCGGGGACTTCCTACTCCTACAATGAGCAGTTCTTC.

This rearrangement joins TRBV10-3 to TRBJ2-1; a possible D gene is TRBD2 (6 bases). V dropped 5 bases and J dropped 2 bases, with 13 bases sitting between them. The CDR3 is 15 amino acids. Germline V lookup: CDR1 ENHRY, CDR2 SYGVKD. CDR3 region: CAISPSGGAYNEQFF. The CDR3, as DNA: TGTGCCATCAGTCCCTCCGGCGGGGCCTACAATGAGCAGTTCTTC.

This clone was found a few times. One end of the junction fails to match germline, which may point to a read error. The chain uses TRBV6-5 and TRBJ2-4, with D perhaps matching TRBD1 (6 bases). Per germline, CDR1 MNHEY and CDR2 SVGAGI. This CDR3 spans 14 amino acids. The CDR3 here is CASTERGTKNSQYF. CDR3 nucleotide sequence: TGTGCCAGCACCGAGAGGGGGACCAAAAACAGTCAGTACTTC.